These 17 T cell receptor beta chains were all obtained from the same sample, sequenced in a study of OX40 agonist ivuxolimab in advanced cancers. Preparation of the library involved the immunoSEQ multiplex PCR assay. TCRdb re-hosts the immuneACCESS table, in-frame sequences only. Its copies lack some clones; in the studies checked, an unresolved V gene accounts for under half of them, and the cause for the rest is not known. The sample includes about 76,000 clones, with 85% to 90% observed a single time. The top ten hold roughly 3.1% of the sample. This sample comprised CD4+ or CD8+ T cells sorted from blood, obtained in a trial of the OX40 agonist ivuxolimab. These receptors were taken from an adult with an advanced solid tumor such as melanoma, head and neck, liver or kidney cancer.

The chain couples TRBV7-2 to TRBJ1-1, with TRBD1 matching 8 bases. The CDR3 has 16 amino acids. CDR1 is SGHTA, CDR2 FQGNSA, per germline. The junction had 11 bases not matched to a gene; V was cut back by 4 bases and J by 4 bases. In nucleotides, the CDR3 is TGTGCCAGCAGCTCTAGGACAGGGCTCGGGGGCACTGAAGCTTTCTTT. Translating it yields CASSSRTGLGGTEAFF.

The rearrangement uses TRBV6-1 and TRBJ1-5; D uncertain. The CDR3 runs 12 residues. Trimming removed 2 bases at V and 7 bases at J, with 6 bases between. The germline V gene has CDR1 MNHNS and CDR2 SASEGT. The CDR3 is CASSENGQPQHF. The CDR3 DNA follows: TGTGCCAGCAGTGAAAACGGACAGCCCCAGCATTTT.

This chain links TRBV30 with TRBJ2-7; no definite D call. Per the germline V gene, CDR1 is GTSNPN and CDR2 is SVGIG (reference sequence). Trimming took off 0 bases at V and 3 bases at J, with 3 bases between the two ends. The CDR3 loop spans 11 amino acids. The CDR3 nucleotides are TGTGCCTGGAGTGTACGCTACGAGCAGTACTTC. Residues: CAWSVRYEQYF.

The V gene is TRBV29-1, the J gene TRBJ2-7, with a tentative D call TRBD2 (6 bases). CDR1 is SQVTM and CDR2 is ANQGSEA in the germline V gene. V shed 6 bases and J shed 3 bases, with 12 bases lying between them. The CDR3 consists of 12 residues. CDR3 sequence reads: CSVKLGGYEQYF. The CDR3 region has the DNA TGCAGCGTAAAATTGGGGGGCTACGAGCAGTACTTC.

The J gene is TRBJ2-7, the V gene TRBV7-6; 9 bases are shared with TRBD2. CDR1 and CDR2 (germline): SGHVS, FNYEAQ. With V trimmed by 1 base and J by 4 bases, 8 bases remained unmatched. The CDR3 is 16 amino acids. The CDR3 DNA is TGTGCCAGCAGCTTAGGCGGGGGGGCCGTCGGGTACGAGCAGTACTTC. This sequence encodes CASSLGGGAVGYEQYF. Using reference TRBV7-6 and TRBJ2-7 for the parts outside the CDR3, the full variable domain is GAGVSQSPRYKVTKRGQDVALRCDPISGHVSLYWYRQALGQGPEFLTYFNYEAQQDKSGLPNDRFSAERPEGSISTLTIQRTEQRDSAMYRCASSLGGGAVGYEQYFGPGTRLTVT.

The gene calls are TRBV6-1 and TRBJ1-2, with a tentative D call TRBD1 (5 bases). V was shortened by 3 bases and J by 7 bases, with 12 bases between the two germline ends. This CDR3 is 13 amino acids long. Germline loops: CDR1 MNHNS, CDR2 SASEGT. CDR3 nucleotide sequence: TGTGCCAGCAGTGATCAGGCAGGGCGTGGCTACACCTTC. Amino acids: CASSDQAGRGYTF.

The chain joins TRBV19 to TRBJ1-1; 8 bases map to TRBD1. The V gene's germline CDR1 is LNHDA and CDR2 SQIVND (reference sequence). The V gene end was trimmed by 6 bases and the J gene end by 1 base; junction bases not matched to a gene: 10. CDR3 length equals 16 residues. The DNA for the CDR3 is TGTGCCAGTAGCATTGGGATTGACAGGGGGAACACTGAAGCTTTCTTT. Translating it yields CASSIGIDRGNTEAFF.

The rearrangement uses TRBV7-7 and TRBJ1-4, with TRBD1 as a possible D gene (5 bases). Germline CDR1 is SSHAT and CDR2 is FNYEAQ (reference sequence). V was cut by 1 base and J by 0 bases, with 15 bases left in between. The CDR3 length is 18 residues. In nucleotides, the CDR3 is TGTGCCAGCAGCTTAGTTGTGGGGGACCCACCAACTAATGAAAAACTGTTTTTT. Translating it yields CASSLVVGDPPTNEKLFF.

The chain uses TRBV6-5 and TRBJ1-2; 12 nucleotides agree with TRBD1. The CDR3 sequence is 14 residues long. The ends lost 6 bases at V and 8 bases at J; junction bases unmatched: 7. Germline CDR1 reads MNHEY; CDR2 reads SVGAGI. This chain's CDR3 is CASSMGQGARGYTF. CDR3 in DNA: TGTGCCAGCAGCATGGGACAGGGGGCACGGGGCTACACCTTC.

J is TRBJ2-6 and V is TRBV7-2, with D possibly TRBD1 on 6 matching bases. Germline CDR1 is SGHTA and CDR2 is FQGNSA. V dropped 5 bases and J dropped 2 bases, with 13 bases sitting between them. This CDR3 spans 16 amino acids. CDR3 region: CASSIQGGPGANVLTF. The CDR3 bases are TGTGCCAGCAGCATACAGGGTGGGCCTGGGGCCAACGTCCTGACTTTC.

The chain recombines TRBV19 with TRBJ1-5; D uncertain. Trimming left V 5 bases short and J 7 bases short, with 12 bases between. Germline V gives CDR1 LNHDA, CDR2 SQIVND (reference sequence). The CDR3 is made up of 13 amino acids. CDR3 residues: CASSWSGGQPQHF. The CDR3 DNA reads TGTGCCAGTAGTTGGTCCGGAGGGCAGCCCCAGCATTTT.

J is TRBJ1-1 and V is TRBV6-1; TRBD1 matches 7 bases. The CDR3 runs to 15 residues. Germline CDR1 is MNHNS and CDR2 is SASEGT. The ends lost 5 bases at V and 10 bases at J; junction bases unmatched: 16. The CDR3 is CASSPPRGQRIAAFF. The CDR3 DNA reads as TGTGCCAGCAGTCCCCCTAGGGGACAGAGAATAGCAGCTTTCTTT.

V usage is TRBV30 and J usage is TRBJ2-1; tentatively, D is TRBD1 (6 bases). Looked up from germline, CDR1 is GTSNPN and CDR2 is SVGIG (reference sequence). The CDR3 has 14 residues. V dropped 2 bases and J dropped 4 bases, with 12 bases sitting between them. CDR3 loop: CAWSQDSLYNEQFF. The CDR3 DNA reads TGTGCCTGGAGTCAGGACAGTCTTTACAATGAGCAGTTCTTC.

The rearrangement links TRBV5-4 to TRBJ2-5, with D tentatively TRBD2 (5 bases). Germline V gene sequence: CDR1 SGHNT, CDR2 YYREEE (reference sequence). V shed 4 bases and J shed 6 bases, with 10 bases lying between them. This CDR3 region has 12 residues. The CDR3 reads CASSLGEKTQYF. The CDR3 nucleotides read TGTGCCAGCAGCCTCGGGGAGAAGACCCAGTACTTC.

The J gene is TRBJ2-1, the V gene TRBV7-9; tentatively, D is TRBD1 (6 bases). This CDR3 contains 14 residues. Trimming took 0 bases from V and 7 from J, leaving 10 bases between them. The germline V gene has CDR1 SEHNR and CDR2 FQNEAQ (reference sequence). CDR3 sequence (DNA): TGTGCCAGCAGCTTAGCCACAGGGTGGAATGAGCAGTTCTTC. Translation gives CASSLATGWNEQFF.

The V call is TRBV29-1, the J call TRBJ2-5; no definite D call. V shed 7 bases and J shed 1 base, with 1 base lying between them. Germline loops: CDR1 SQVTM, CDR2 ANQGSEA. The CDR3 is 9 residues long. CDR3 nucleotide sequence: TGCAGCGCCCAAGAGACCCAGTACTTC. Protein sequence: CSAQETQYF.

The rearrangement links TRBV11-3 to TRBJ2-5; D is possibly TRBD1 (5 bases). Matching the DNA end better, TRBJ2-7 makes the J call doubtful. Germline CDR1 SGHNT, CDR2 YENEEA. The CDR3 length is 13 residues. CDR3 DNA sequence: TGTGCCAGCAGCGGCAGGGTAGAATACGAGCAGTACTTC. It yields the protein CASSGRVEYEQYF.